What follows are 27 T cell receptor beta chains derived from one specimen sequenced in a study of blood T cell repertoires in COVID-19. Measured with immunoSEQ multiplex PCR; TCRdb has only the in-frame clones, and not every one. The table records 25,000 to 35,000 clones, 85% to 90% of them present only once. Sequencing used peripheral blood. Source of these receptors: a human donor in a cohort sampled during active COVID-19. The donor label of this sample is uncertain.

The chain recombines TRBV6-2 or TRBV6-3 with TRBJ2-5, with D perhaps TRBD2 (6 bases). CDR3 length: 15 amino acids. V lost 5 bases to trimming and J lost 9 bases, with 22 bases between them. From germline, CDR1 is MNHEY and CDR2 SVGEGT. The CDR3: CASSPQGLPARAQYF. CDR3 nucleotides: TGTGCCAGCAGTCCCCAGGGACTCCCGGCGAGGGCCCAGTACTTC.

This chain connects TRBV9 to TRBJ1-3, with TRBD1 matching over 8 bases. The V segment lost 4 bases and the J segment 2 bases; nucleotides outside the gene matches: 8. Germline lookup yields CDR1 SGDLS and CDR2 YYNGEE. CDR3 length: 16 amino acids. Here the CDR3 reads CASSPRTGRTGNTIYF. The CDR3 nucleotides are TGTGCCAGCAGCCCACGGACAGGGAGGACTGGAAACACCATATATTTT. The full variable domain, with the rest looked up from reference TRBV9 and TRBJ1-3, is DSGVTQTPKHLITATGQRVTLRCSPRSGDLSVYWYQQSLDQGLQFLIQYYNGEERAKGNILERFSAQQFPDLHSELNLSSLELGDSALYFCASSPRTGRTGNTIYFGEGSWLTVV.

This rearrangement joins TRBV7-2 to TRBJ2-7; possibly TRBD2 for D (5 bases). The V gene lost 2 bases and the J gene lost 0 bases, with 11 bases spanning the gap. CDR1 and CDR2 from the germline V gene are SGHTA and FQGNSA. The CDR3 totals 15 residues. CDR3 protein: CASSLKVGGSYEQYF. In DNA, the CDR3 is TGTGCCAGCAGCTTAAAGGTCGGAGGCTCCTACGAGCAGTACTTC.

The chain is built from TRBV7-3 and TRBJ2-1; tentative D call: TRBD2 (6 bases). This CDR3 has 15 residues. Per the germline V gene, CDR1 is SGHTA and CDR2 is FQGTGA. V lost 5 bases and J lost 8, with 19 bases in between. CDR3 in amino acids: CASSPAGTHNDEQFF. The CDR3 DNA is TGTGCCAGCAGCCCCGCCGGGACTCATAACGATGAGCAGTTCTTC.

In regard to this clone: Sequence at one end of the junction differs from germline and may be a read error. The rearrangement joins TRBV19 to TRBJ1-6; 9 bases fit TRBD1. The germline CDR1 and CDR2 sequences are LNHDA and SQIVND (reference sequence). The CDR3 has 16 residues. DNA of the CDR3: TGTGCCAGTATTATAACAGGGGGCGCTGGGAATTCACCCCTCCACTTT. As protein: CASIITGGAGNSPLHF.

The CDR3 sequence is CASSRKQGSSGNTIYF. The CDR3 nucleotides are TGTGCCAGCAGCCGAAAACAGGGAAGCTCTGGAAACACCATATATTTT. The rearrangement uses TRBV3-1 (or the pseudogene TRBV3-2) and TRBJ1-3; a possible D gene is TRBD1 (6 bases). Trimming stripped 4 bases from V and 0 bases from J, with 13 bases between. CDR1 and CDR2 (germline): LGHDT, YNNKEL (reference sequence). The CDR3 sequence is 16 residues long.

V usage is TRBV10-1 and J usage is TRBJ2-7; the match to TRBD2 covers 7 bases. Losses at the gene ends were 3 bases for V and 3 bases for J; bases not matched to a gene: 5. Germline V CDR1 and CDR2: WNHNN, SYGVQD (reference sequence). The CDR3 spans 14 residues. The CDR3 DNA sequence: TGCGCCAGCAGTGATCGCGGACTAGTCTACGAGCAGTACTTC. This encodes CASSDRGLVYEQYF.

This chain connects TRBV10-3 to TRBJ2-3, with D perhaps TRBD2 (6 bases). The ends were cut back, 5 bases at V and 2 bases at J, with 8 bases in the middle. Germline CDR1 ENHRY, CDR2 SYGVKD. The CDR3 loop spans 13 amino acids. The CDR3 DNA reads TGTGCCATCAGTCCGGGGGTCACAGATACGCAGTATTTT. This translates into CAISPGVTDTQYF.

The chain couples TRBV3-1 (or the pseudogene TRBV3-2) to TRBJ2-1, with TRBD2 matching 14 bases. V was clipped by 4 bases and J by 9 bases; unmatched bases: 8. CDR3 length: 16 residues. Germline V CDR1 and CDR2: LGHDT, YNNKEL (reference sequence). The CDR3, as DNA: TGTGCCAGCAGCCTCTCGGGACTAGCGGGAGAAATTGAGCAGTTCTTC. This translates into CASSLSGLAGEIEQFF.

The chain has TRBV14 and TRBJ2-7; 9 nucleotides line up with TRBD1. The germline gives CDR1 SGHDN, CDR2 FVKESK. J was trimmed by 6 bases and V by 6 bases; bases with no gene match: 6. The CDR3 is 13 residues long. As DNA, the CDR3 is TGTGCCAGCAGGATACAGGGGGCCATCGAGCAGTACTTC. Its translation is CASRIQGAIEQYF.

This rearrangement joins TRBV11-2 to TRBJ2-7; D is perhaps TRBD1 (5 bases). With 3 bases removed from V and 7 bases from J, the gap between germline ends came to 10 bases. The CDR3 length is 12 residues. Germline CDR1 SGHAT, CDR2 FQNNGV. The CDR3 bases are TGTGCCAGCAGCTTGGGGCTTTGGGAGCAGTACTTC. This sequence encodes CASSLGLWEQYF. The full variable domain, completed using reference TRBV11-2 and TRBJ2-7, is EAGVAQSPRYKIIEKRQSVAFWCNPISGHATLYWYQQILGQGPKLLIQFQNNGVVDDSQLPKDRFSAERLKGVDSTLKIQPAKLEDSAVYLCASSLGLWEQYFGPGTRLTVT.

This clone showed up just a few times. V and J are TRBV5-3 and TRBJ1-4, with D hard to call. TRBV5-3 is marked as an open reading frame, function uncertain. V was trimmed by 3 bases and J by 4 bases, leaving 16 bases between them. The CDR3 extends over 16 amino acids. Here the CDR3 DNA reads TGTGCCAGAAGCTACCCCTTGGGAGACGATAATGAAAAACTGTTTTTT. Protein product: CARSYPLGDDNEKLFF.

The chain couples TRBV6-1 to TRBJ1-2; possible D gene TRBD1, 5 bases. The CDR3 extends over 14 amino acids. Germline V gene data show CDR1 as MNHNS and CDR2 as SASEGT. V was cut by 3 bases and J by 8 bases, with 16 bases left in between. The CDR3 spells CASSEAGLSRGYTF. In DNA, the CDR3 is TGTGCCAGCAGTGAGGCGGGGCTTTCGAGGGGCTACACCTTC.

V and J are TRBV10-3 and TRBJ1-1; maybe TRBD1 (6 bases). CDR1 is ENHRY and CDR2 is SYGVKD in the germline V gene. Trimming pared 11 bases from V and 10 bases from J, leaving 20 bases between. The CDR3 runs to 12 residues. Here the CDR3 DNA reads TGTGCCTCCGGTGGGGGCTTAACAGGAGCTTTCTTT. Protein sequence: CASGGGLTGAFF.

As DNA, the CDR3 is TGTGCCAGCAGCCTAATTAGGACGGGAAATTCACCCCTCCACTTT. The encoded protein is CASSLIRTGNSPLHF. This chain uses TRBV7-8 with TRBJ1-6; D gene unclear. This CDR3 has 15 residues. Germline V gene sequence: CDR1 SGHVS, CDR2 FQNEAQ. Trimming cost V 5 bases and J 7 bases, with 15 bases left between them.

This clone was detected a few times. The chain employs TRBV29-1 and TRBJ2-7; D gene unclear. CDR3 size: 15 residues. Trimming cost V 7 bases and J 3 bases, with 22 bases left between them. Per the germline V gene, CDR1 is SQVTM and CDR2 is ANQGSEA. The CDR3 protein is CSAYPAPHSIYEQYF. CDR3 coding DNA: TGCAGCGCCTACCCAGCCCCACACAGTATCTACGAGCAGTACTTC.

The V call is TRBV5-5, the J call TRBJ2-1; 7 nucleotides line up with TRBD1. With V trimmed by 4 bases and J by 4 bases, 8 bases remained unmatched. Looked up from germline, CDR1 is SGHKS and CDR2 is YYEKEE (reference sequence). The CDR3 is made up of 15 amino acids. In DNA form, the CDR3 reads TGTGCCAGCAGCCCGGGACAGCTCCTTTACAATGAGCAGTTCTTC. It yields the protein CASSPGQLLYNEQFF.

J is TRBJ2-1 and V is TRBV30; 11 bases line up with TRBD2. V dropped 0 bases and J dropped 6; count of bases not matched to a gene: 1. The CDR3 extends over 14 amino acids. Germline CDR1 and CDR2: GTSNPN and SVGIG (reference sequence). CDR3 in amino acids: CAWSVLAGANEQFF. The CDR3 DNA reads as TGTGCCTGGAGTGTACTAGCGGGAGCCAATGAGCAGTTCTTC. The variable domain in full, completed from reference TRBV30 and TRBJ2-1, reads SQTIHQWPATLVQPVGSPLSLECTVEGTSNPNLYWYRQAAGRGLQLLFYSVGIGQISSEVPQNLSASRPQDRQFILSSKKLLLSDSGFYLCAWSVLAGANEQFFGPGTRLTVL.

The CDR3 DNA reads TGCGCCAGCAGCCAAGGATTGACTGACAATCAGCCCCAGCATTTT. Encoded protein: CASSQGLTDNQPQHF. This chain connects TRBV4-1 to TRBJ1-5; D gene ambiguous. Per the germline V gene, CDR1 is MGHRA and CDR2 is YSYEKL. The V gene lost 1 base and the J gene lost 3 bases, with 10 bases spanning the gap. The length of the CDR3 is 15 residues.

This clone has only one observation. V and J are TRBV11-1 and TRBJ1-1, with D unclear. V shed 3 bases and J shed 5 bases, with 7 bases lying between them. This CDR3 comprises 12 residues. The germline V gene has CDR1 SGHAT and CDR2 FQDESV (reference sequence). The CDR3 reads CASSFRTTEAFF. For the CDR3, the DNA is TGTGCCAGCAGCTTCAGAACGACTGAAGCTTTCTTT. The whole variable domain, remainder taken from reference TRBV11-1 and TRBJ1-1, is EAEVAQSPRYKITEKSQAVAFWCDPISGHATLYWYRQILGQGPELLVQFQDESVVDDSQLPKDRFSAERLKGVDSTLKIQPAELGDSAMYLCASSFRTTEAFFGQGTRLTVV.

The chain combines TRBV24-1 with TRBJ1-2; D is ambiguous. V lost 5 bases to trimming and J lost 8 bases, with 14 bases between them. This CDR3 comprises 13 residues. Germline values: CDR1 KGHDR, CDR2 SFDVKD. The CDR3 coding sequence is TGTGCCACCAGTGCTGCCGGTACGAGAGGCTACACCTTC. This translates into CATSAAGTRGYTF.

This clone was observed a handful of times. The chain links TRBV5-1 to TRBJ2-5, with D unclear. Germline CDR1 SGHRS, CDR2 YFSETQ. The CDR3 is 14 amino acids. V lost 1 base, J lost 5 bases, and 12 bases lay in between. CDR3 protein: CASSLTSLVETQYF. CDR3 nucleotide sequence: TGCGCCAGCAGCTTGACATCCCTTGTGGAGACCCAGTACTTC.

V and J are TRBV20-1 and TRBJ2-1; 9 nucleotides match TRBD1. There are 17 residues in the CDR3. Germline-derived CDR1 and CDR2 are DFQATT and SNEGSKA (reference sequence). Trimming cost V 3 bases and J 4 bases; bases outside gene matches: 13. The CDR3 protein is CSASRRSRDRVYNEQFF. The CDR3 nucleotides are TGCAGTGCTAGTCGCCGTTCCCGGGACAGGGTTTACAATGAGCAGTTCTTC.

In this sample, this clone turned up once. CDR3 loop: CASSHGDEQYF. In nucleotides, the CDR3 is TGTGCCAGCAGCCACGGGGACGAGCAGTACTTC. The V call is TRBV3-1 (or the pseudogene TRBV3-2), the J call TRBJ2-7; perhaps TRBD2 as D (5 bases). The CDR3 totals 11 residues. Deletions cut 3 bases from V and 5 bases from J, with 5 bases between. CDR1 is LGHDT, CDR2 YNNKEL, per germline (reference sequence).

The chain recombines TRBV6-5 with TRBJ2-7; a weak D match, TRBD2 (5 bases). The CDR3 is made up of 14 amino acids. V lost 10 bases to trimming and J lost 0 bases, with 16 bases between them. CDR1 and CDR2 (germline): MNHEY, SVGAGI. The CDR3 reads CATSAEGSSYEQYF. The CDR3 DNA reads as TGTGCCACCTCGGCCGAGGGCAGCTCCTACGAGCAGTACTTC.

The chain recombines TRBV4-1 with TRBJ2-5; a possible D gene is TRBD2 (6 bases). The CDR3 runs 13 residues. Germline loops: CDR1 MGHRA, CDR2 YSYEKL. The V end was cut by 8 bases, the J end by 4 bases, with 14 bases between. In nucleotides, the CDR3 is TGCGCCAGCGCAAGGTGGGGAGGAGAGACCCAGTACTTC. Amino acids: CASARWGGETQYF.

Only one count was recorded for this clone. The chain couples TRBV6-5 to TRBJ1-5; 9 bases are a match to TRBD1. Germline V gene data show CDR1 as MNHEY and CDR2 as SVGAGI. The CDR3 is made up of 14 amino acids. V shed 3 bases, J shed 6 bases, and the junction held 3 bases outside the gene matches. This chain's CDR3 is CASSYTGGRQPQHF. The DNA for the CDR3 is TGTGCCAGCAGTTATACAGGGGGCCGTCAGCCCCAGCATTTT.